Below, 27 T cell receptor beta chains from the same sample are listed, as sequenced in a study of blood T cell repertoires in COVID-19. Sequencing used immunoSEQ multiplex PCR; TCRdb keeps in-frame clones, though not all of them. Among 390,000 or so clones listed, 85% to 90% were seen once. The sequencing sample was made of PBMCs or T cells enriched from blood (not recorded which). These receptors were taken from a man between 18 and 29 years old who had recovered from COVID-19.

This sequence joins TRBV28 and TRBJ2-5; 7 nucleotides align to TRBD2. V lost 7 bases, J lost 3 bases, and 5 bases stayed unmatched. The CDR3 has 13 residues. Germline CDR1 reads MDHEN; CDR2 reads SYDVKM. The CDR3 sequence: CASTTAGKETQYF. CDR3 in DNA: TGTGCCAGCACTACAGCGGGAAAAGAGACCCAGTACTTC.

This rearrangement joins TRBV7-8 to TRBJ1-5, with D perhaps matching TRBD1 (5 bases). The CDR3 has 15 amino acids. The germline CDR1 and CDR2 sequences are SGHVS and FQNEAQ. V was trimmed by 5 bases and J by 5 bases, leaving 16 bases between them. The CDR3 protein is CASSPSQGVDQPQHF. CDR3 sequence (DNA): TGTGCCAGCAGCCCATCGCAGGGTGTCGATCAGCCCCAGCATTTT.

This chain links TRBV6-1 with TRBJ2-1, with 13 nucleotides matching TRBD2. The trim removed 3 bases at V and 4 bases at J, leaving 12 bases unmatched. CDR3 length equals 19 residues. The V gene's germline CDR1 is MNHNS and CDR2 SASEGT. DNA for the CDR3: TGTGCCAGCAGTGAGACTAGCGGGGGGCATCTTTATCTATACAATGAGCAGTTCTTC. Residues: CASSETSGGHLYLYNEQFF.

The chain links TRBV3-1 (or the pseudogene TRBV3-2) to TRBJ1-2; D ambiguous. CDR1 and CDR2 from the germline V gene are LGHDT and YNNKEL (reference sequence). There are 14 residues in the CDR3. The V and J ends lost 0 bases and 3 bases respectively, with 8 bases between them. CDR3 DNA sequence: TGTGCCAGCAGCCAAGAAGGCGGATACTATGGCTACACCTTC. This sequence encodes CASSQEGGYYGYTF.

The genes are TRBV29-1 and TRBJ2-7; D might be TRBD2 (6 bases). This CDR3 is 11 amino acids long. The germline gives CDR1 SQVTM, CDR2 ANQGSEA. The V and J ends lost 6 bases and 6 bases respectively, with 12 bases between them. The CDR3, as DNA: TGCAGCGTGGAGGGTGGCGGCGAGCAGTACTTC. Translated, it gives CSVEGGGEQYF.

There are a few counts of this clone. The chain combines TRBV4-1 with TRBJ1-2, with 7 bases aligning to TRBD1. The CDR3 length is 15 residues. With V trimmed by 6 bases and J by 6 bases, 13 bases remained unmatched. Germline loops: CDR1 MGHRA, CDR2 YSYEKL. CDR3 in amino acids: CASSQASDRSNGYTF. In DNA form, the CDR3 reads TGCGCCAGCAGTCAGGCCTCGGACAGGTCAAATGGCTACACCTTC.

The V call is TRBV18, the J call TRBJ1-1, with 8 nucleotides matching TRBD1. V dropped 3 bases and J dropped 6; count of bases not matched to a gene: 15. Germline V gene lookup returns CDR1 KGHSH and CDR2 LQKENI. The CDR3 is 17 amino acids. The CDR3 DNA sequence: TGTGCCAGCTCACCGAGAGGACAGGGTGGGATGGGCGCTGAAGCTTTCTTT. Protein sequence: CASSPRGQGGMGAEAFF.

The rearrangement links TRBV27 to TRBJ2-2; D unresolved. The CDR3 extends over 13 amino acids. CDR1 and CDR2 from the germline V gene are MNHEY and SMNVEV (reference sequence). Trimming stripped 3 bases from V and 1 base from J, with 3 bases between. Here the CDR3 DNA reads TGTGCCAGCAGTTTTCAGAACACCGGGGAGCTGTTTTTT. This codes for CASSFQNTGELFF.

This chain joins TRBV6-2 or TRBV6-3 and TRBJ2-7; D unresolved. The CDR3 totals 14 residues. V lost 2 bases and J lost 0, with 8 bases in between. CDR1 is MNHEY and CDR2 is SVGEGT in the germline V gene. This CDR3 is CASSYHGSSYEQYF. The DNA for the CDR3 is TGTGCCAGCAGTTACCATGGCAGCTCCTACGAGCAGTACTTC.

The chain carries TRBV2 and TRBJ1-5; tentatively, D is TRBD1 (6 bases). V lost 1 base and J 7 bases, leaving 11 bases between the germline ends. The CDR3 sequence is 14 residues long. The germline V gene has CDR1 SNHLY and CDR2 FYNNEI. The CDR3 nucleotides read TGTGCCAGCAGTGAAGTCGCAGGGGAGCAGCCCCAGCATTTT. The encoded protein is CASSEVAGEQPQHF.

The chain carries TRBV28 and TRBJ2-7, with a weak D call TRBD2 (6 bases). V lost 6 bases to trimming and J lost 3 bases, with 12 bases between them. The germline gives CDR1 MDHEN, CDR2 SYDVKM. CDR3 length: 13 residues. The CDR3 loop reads CASRRGGNYEQYF. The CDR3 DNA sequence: TGTGCCAGCAGGCGGGGCGGAAACTACGAGCAGTACTTC. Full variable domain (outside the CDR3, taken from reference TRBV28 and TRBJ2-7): DVKVTQSSRYLVKRTGEKVFLECVQDMDHENMFWYRQDPGLGLRLIYFSYDVKMKEKGDIPEGYSVSREKKERFSLILESASTNQTSMYLCASRRGGNYEQYFGPGTRLTVT.

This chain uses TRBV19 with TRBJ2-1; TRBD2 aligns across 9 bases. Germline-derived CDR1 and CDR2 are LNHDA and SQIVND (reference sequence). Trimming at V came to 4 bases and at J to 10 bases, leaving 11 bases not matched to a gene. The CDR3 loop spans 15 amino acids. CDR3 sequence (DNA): TGTGCCAGTAGTACATTACTAGCGGGTCAGAAGGAGCAGTTCTTC. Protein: CASSTLLAGQKEQFF.

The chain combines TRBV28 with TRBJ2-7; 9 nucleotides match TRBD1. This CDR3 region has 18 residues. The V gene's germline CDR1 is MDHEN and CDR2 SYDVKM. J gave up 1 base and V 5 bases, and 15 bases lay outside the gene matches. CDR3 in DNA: TGTGCCAGCAGTCCCCGGGACAGGGTACTAAGGGGTTCCTACGAGCAGTACTTC. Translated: CASSPRDRVLRGSYEQYF.

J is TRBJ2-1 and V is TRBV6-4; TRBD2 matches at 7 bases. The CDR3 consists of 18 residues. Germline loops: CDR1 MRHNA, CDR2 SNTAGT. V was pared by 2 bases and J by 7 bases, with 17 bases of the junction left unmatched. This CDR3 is CASSDTIRASGFGNEQFF. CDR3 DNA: TGTGCCAGCAGTGACACTATTCGGGCTAGCGGATTTGGAAATGAGCAGTTCTTC.

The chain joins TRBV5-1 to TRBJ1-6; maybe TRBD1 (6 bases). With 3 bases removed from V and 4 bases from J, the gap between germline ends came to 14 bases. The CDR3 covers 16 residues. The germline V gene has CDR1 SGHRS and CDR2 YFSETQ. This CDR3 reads CASSSVQGRYNSPLHF. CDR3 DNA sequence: TGCGCCAGCAGCTCTGTACAGGGTAGATATAATTCACCCCTCCACTTT.

The CDR3 sequence: CAISDLGLAKNNEQFF. The CDR3 DNA reads TGTGCCATCAGTGATCTTGGGCTAGCGAAAAACAATGAGCAGTTCTTC. The rearrangement joins TRBV10-3 to TRBJ2-1, with TRBD2 as a possible D gene (6 bases). CDR3 size: 16 residues. Trimming removed 3 bases at V and 5 bases at J, with 17 bases between. Germline loops: CDR1 ENHRY, CDR2 SYGVKD.

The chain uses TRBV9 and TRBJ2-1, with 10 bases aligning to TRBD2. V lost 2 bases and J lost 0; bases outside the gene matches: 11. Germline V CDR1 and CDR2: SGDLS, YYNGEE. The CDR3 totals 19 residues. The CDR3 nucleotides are TGTGCCAGCAGCGTCGCACCGGGACTAGCGTTAAGCTCCTACAATGAGCAGTTCTTC. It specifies CASSVAPGLALSSYNEQFF.

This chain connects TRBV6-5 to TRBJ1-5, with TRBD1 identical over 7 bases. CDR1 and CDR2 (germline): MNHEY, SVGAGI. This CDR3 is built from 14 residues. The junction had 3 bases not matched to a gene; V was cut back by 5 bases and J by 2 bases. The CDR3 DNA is TGTGCCAGCAGTCCGGGACAGCGCAATCAGCCCCAGCATTTT. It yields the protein CASSPGQRNQPQHF.

CDR3 DNA: TGTGCTAGTGCTCTTAGCAGCACTGAAGCTTTCTTT. It specifies CASALSSTEAFF. The J gene is TRBJ1-1, the V gene TRBV12-5; no clear D. Germline-derived CDR1 and CDR2 are LGHNT and FRNRAP. The CDR3 consists of 12 residues. V was trimmed by 7 bases and J by 4 bases, leaving 10 bases between them.

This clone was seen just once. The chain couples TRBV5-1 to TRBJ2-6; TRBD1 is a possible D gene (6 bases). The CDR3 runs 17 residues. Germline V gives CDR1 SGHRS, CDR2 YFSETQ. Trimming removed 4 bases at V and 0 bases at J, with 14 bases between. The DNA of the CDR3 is TGCGCCAGCAGCGGGGGACAATCGGGCTCTGGGGCCAACGTCCTGACTTTC. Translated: CASSGGQSGSGANVLTF.

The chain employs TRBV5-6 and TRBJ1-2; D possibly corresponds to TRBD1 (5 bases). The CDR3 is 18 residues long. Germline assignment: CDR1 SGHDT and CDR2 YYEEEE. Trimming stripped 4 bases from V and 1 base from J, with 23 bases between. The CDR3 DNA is TGTGCCAGCAGCCCGGCAGGGCAGAGTTTTAGGGTTAACTATGGCTACACCTTC. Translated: CASSPAGQSFRVNYGYTF.

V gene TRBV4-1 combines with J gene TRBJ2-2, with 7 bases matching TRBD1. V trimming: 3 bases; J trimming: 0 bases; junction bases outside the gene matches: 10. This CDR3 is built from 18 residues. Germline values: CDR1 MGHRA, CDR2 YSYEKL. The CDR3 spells CASSQHTGDSANTGELFF. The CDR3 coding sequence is TGCGCCAGCAGCCAGCACACAGGGGATTCCGCGAACACCGGGGAGCTGTTTTTT.

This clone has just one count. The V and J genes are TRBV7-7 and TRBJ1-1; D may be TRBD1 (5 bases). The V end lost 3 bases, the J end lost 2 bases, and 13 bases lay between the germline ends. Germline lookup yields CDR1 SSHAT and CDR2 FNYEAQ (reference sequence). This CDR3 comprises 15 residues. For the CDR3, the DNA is TGTGCCAGCAGCTTCGGGGGACGTTCAAACACTGAAGCTTTCTTT. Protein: CASSFGGRSNTEAFF.

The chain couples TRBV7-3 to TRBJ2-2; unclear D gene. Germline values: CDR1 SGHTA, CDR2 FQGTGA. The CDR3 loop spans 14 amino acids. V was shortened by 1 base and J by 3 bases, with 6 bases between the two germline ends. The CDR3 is CASSLRSDTGELFF. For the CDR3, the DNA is TGTGCCAGCAGCTTAAGGAGTGACACCGGGGAGCTGTTTTTT.

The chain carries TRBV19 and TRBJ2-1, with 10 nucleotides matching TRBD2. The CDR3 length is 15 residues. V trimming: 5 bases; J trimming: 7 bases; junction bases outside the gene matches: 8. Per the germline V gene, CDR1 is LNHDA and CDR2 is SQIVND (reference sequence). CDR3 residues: CASSLASGRGNEQFF. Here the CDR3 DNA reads TGTGCCAGTAGTCTGGCTAGCGGGAGAGGGAATGAGCAGTTCTTC. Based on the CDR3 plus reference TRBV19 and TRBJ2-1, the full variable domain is DGGITQSPKYLFRKEGQNVTLSCEQNLNHDAMYWYRQDPGQGLRLIYYSQIVNDFQKGDIAEGYSVSREKKESFPLTVTSAQKNPTAFYLCASSLASGRGNEQFFGPGTRLTVL.

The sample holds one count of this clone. The CDR3 DNA sequence: TGTGCCGCGAGGCTTTCTGGGGCCAACGTCCTGACTTTC. This codes for CAARLSGANVLTF. This chain joins TRBV6-5 and TRBJ2-6, with D hard to call. The CDR3 spans 13 residues. In germline, CDR1 is MNHEY, CDR2 SVGAGI. Trimming shortened V by 11 bases and J by 1 base, and 9 bases separated the two germline ends.

CDR3 region: CASSLASYTGELFF. The DNA for the CDR3 is TGTGCCAGCAGTTTAGCGTCGTACACCGGGGAGCTGTTTTTT. The chain recombines TRBV28 with TRBJ2-2; D not resolved. This CDR3 has 14 amino acids. V shed 2 bases and J shed 3 bases, with 7 bases lying between them. The germline V gene encodes CDR1 MDHEN and CDR2 SYDVKM. Supplemented by reference TRBV28 and TRBJ2-2, the full variable domain reads DVKVTQSSRYLVKRTGEKVFLECVQDMDHENMFWYRQDPGLGLRLIYFSYDVKMKEKGDIPEGYSVSREKKERFSLILESASTNQTSMYLCASSLASYTGELFFGEGSRLTVL.